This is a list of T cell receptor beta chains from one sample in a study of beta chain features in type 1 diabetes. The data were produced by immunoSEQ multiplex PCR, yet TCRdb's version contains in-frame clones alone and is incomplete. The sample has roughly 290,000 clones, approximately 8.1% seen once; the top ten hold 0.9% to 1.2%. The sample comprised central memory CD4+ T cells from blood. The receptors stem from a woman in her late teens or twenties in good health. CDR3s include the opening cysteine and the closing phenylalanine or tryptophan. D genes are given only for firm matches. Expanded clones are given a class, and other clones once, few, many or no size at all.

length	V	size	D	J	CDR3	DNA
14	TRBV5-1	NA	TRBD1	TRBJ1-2	CASSQRRDRGGYTF	TGCGCCAGCAGCCAAAGGCGGGACAGAGGGGGCTACACCTTC
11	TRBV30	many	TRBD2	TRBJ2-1	CAWSMTGEGFF	TGTGCCTGGTCGATGACGGGGGAGGGTTTCTTC
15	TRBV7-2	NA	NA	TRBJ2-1	CASSLVSGGANEQFF	TGTGCCAGCAGCTTAGTCTCCGGGGGCGCGAATGAGCAGTTCTTC
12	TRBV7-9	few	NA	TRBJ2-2	CASSSLPGELFF	TGTGCCAGCAGCTCCTTACCCGGGGAGCTGTTTTTT
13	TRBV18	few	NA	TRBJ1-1	CASSQQRDTEAFF	TGTGCCAGCTCACAACAGAGGGACACTGAAGCTTTCTTT
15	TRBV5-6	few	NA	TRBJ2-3	CASSPPGRGTDTQYF	TGTGCCAGCAGCCCCCCGGGCAGAGGCACAGATACGCAGTATTTT
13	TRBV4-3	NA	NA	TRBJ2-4	CASSDETGNIQYF	TGCGCCAGCAGCGACGAAACAGGAAACATTCAGTACTTC
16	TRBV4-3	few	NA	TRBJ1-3	CASSGAGTSSGNTIYF	TGCGCCAGCAGCGGGGCAGGGACCTCCTCTGGAAACACCATATATTTT
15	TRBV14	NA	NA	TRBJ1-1	CASSPAGAGSGGAFF	TGTGCCAGCAGCCCGGCGGGGGCAGGGTCGGGAGGAGCTTTCTTT
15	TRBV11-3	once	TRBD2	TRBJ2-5	CASSSRTSGGETQYF	TGTGCCAGCAGCTCTAGGACTAGCGGGGGAGAGACCCAGTACTTC
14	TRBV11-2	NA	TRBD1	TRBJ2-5	CASSRSTGDRTQYF	TGTGCCAGCAGCCGATCAACAGGGGATAGGACCCAGTACTTC
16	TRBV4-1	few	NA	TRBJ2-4	CASSQAGTPAKNIQYF	TGCGCCAGCAGCCAAGCTGGGACACCTGCCAAAAACATTCAGTACTTC
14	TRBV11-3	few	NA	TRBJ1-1	CASSLARLNTEAFF	TGTGCCAGCAGCTTAGCCAGGTTGAACACTGAAGCTTTCTTT
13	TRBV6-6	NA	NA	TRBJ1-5	CASSDRLYQPQHF	TGTGCCAGTAGTGACAGGCTGTATCAGCCCCAGCATTTT
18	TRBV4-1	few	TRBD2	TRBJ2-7	CASSQDVGPSGRRYEQYF	TGCGCCAGCAGCCAAGATGTAGGACCTAGCGGGAGGCGCTACGAGCAGTACTTC
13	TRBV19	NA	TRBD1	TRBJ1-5	CASTDRATQPQHF	TGTGCCAGTACCGACAGGGCAACTCAGCCCCAGCATTTT
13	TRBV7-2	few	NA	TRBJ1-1	CASSRAPNTEAFF	TGTGCCAGCAGTCGGGCCCCGAACACTGAAGCTTTCTTT
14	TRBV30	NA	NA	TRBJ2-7	CAWSGGGVSYEQYF	TGTGCCTGGAGCGGGGGAGGCGTCTCCTACGAGCAGTACTTC
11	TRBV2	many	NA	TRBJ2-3	CASSVASTQYF	TGTGCCAGCAGTGTGGCAAGTACGCAGTATTTT
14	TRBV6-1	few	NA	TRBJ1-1	CASSHNRVNTEAFF	TGTGCCAGCAGTCACAACAGGGTGAACACTGAAGCTTTCTTT